This T cell receptor beta chain originates from a study of blood T cells in healthy people across ages. Study-level background: Template switching retrieved approximately one barcoded beta molecule for each two T cells.

Remarks on this clonotype: Its antigen is unknown.

Findings of the study overall: TCR beta diversity tracked closely with naive T cell percentage.

The V end was cut by 5 bases, the J end by 8 bases, with 15 bases between. Germline V gene lookup returns CDR1 MNHEY and CDR2 SMNVEV (reference sequence). The CDR3 covers 13 residues. The study recruited healthy Caucasian donors from Russia who were aged roughly 6 to 100. Together with a sample-barcoded 5' primer, a J-beta primer mix was included in a second PCR lasting 7 to 11 cycles. TCRdb re-analysed the 5' RACE reads in MiXCR, keeping a single row per CDR3 protein. The sample includes about 1 million distinct CDR3 sequences, more than 35% of them seen just once. The chain has TRBV27 and TRBJ1-2; no clear D. The sequenced sample consisted of blood. The sequence came from a woman aged 60-75 years in good health. The CDR3 nucleotides are TGTGCCAGCAGTGGATCCCCCGCGGAGGGCTACACCTTC. Its translation is CASSGSPAEGYTF.